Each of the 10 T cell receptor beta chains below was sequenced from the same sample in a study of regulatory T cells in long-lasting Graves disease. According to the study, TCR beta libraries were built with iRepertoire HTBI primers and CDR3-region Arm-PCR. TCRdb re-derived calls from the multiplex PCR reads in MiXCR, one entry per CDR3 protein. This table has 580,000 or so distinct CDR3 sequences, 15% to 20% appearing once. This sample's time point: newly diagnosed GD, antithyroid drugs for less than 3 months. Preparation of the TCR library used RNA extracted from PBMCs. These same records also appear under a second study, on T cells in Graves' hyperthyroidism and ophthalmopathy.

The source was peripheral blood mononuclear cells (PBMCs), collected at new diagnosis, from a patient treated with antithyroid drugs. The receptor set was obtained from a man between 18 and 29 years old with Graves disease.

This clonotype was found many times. The CDR3 sequence is CASSPFPANQYTDTQYF. The CDR3 DNA follows: TGTGCCAGCAGCCCTTTCCCGGCTAACCAATACACAGATACGCAGTATTTT. The gene calls are TRBV12-3 or TRBV12-4 and TRBJ2-3; D not certain. V was cut by 6 bases and J by 2 bases, with 21 bases left in between. This CDR3 comprises 17 residues.

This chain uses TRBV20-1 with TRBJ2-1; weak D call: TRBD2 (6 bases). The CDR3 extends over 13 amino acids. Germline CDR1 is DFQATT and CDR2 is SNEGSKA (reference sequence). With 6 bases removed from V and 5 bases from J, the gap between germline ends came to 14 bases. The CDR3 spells CSAKRDLNNEQFF. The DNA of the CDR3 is TGCAGTGCCAAACGGGACTTAAACAATGAGCAGTTCTTC.

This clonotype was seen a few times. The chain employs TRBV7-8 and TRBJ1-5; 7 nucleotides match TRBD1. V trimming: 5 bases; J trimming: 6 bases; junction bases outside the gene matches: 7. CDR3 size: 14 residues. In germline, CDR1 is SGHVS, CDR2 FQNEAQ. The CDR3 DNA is TGTGCCAGCAGCCTAGACAGGGCGGGTCAGCCCCAGCATTTT. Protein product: CASSLDRAGQPQHF.

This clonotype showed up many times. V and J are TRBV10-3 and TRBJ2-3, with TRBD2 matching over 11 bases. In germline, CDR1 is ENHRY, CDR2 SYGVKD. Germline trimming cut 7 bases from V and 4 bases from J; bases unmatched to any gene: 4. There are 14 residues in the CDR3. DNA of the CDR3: TGTGCCATCACCGGGACTAGCGGAGCAGATACGCAGTATTTT. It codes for CAITGTSGADTQYF.

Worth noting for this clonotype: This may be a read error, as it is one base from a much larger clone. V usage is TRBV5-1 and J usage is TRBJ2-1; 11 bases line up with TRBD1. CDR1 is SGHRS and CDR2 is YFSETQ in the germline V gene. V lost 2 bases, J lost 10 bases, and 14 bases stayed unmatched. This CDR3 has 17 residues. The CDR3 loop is CASSFTLRDRGSHEQFF. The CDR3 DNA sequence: TGCGCCAGCAGCTTTACTCTCCGGGACAGGGGGTCCCACGAGCAGTTCTTC.

In nucleotides, the CDR3 is TGCGCCAGCAGATACGACAGGGATGGCTACACCTTC. Encoded protein: CASRYDRDGYTF. This sequence joins TRBV5-1 and TRBJ1-2; 7 bases match TRBD1. The trim removed 5 bases at V and 6 bases at J, leaving 4 bases unmatched. The CDR3 runs to 12 residues. Germline V gives CDR1 SGHRS, CDR2 YFSETQ.

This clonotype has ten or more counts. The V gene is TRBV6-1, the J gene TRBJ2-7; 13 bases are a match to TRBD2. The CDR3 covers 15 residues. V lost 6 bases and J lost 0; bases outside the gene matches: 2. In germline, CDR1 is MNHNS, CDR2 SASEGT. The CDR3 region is CASRRTSGSSYEQYF. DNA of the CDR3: TGTGCCAGCAGACGGACTAGCGGGAGCTCCTACGAGCAGTACTTC.

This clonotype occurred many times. In DNA form, the CDR3 reads TGTGCCAGCAGCACCCCTAGTAGCGGGAGGTACAATGAGCAGTTCTTC. It yields the protein CASSTPSSGRYNEQFF. The V and J genes are TRBV7-9 and TRBJ2-1; 10 nucleotides line up with TRBD2. Germline CDR1 SEHNR, CDR2 FQNEAQ (reference sequence). The CDR3 totals 16 residues. With V trimmed by 5 bases and J by 4 bases, 8 bases remained unmatched. Filled out from reference TRBV7-9 and TRBJ2-1, the complete variable domain reads DTGVSQNPRHKITKRGQNVTFRCDPISEHNRLYWYRQTLGQGPEFLTYFQNEAQLEKSRLLSDRFSAERPKGSFSTLEIQRTEQGDSAMYLCASSTPSSGRYNEQFFGPGTRLTVL.

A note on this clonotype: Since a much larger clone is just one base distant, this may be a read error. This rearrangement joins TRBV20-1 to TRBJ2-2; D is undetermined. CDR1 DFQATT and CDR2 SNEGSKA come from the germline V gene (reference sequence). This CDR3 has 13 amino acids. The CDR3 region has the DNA TGCGGTGCCAATATCGCGAACACCGGGGAGCTGTTTTTT. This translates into CGANIANTGELFF.

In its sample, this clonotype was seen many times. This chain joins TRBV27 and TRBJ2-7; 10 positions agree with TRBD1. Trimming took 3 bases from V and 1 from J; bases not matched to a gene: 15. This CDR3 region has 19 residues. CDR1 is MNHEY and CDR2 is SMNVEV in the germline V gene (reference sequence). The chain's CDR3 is CASSFSMEGQGSSSYEQYF. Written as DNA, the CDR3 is TGTGCCAGCAGTTTTTCCATGGAGGGACAGGGGTCCTCATCCTACGAGCAGTACTTC.